These 20 T cell receptor beta chains came from one sample sequenced in a study of identical twins. TCRdb re-called the 5' RACE reads with MiXCR, one entry per CDR3 protein. The sample comprises 350,000 to 450,000 distinct CDR3 sequences, about a fifth of which are singletons, and approximately 12% rests with the top ten. The sample taken for sequencing was naive T cells sorted from blood. The receptors shown here come from a man in his forties or fifties in good health.

The table lists this clonotype with many counts. This chain uses TRBV6-1 with TRBJ1-6; possible D gene TRBD1, 6 bases. The CDR3 is 15 residues long. V dropped 7 bases and J dropped 7 bases, with 17 bases sitting between them. The germline V gene encodes CDR1 MNHNS and CDR2 SASEGT. CDR3 bases: TGTGCCAGCAAGAAACCGGGACAAAGAAATTCACCCCTCCACTTT. It encodes CASKKPGQRNSPLHF.

This clonotype was seen at least ten times. This chain connects TRBV6-1 to TRBJ2-2; D tentatively reads TRBD1 or TRBD2 (6 bases each). V shed 7 bases and J shed 5 bases, with 14 bases lying between them. Germline V lookup: CDR1 MNHNS, CDR2 SASEGT. CDR3 size: 14 residues. The CDR3: CASTRGGPTGELFF. Here the CDR3 DNA reads TGTGCCAGCACCCGAGGGGGGCCGACCGGGGAGCTGTTTTTT.

V gene TRBV11-2 combines with J gene TRBJ2-3, with no clear D. V was shortened by 5 bases and J by 3 bases, with 18 bases between the two germline ends. Per the germline V gene, CDR1 is SGHAT and CDR2 is FQNNGV. CDR3 length: 16 amino acids. Here the CDR3 reads CASSLSRFLETDTQYF. Here the CDR3 DNA reads TGTGCCAGCAGCCTCAGTCGGTTTTTGGAGACAGATACGCAGTATTTT.

The chain joins TRBV20-1 to TRBJ2-5, with TRBD2 matching 7 bases. The germline CDR1 and CDR2 sequences are DFQATT and SNEGSKA (reference sequence). The CDR3 loop spans 12 amino acids. The trim removed 5 bases at V and 5 bases at J, leaving 5 bases unmatched. CDR3 coding DNA: TGCAGTGCTTCCACTAGCGTGGAGACCCAGTACTTC. This encodes CSASTSVETQYF.

Details on this clonotype: A much larger clone sits a single nucleotide away, making a read error possible. This rearrangement joins TRBV14 to TRBJ2-1; TRBD1 aligns across 7 bases. V shed 3 bases, J shed 8 bases, and the junction held 13 bases outside the gene matches. The CDR3 length is 16 residues. Germline CDR1 reads SGHDN; CDR2 reads FVKESK. The CDR3 is CASSHFAAGQAYEQFF. CDR3 coding DNA: TGTGCCAGCAGCCACTTTGCTGCAGGACAGGCCTATGAGCAGTTCTTC.

This clonotype was seen many times. The V gene is TRBV5-1, the J gene TRBJ2-7, with 11 bases fitting TRBD1. This CDR3 comprises 11 residues. V dropped 7 bases and J dropped 6; count of bases not matched to a gene: 0. CDR1 is SGHRS, CDR2 YFSETQ, per germline. The CDR3 region is CASGTGGEQYF. CDR3 DNA sequence: TGCGCCAGCGGGACAGGGGGCGAGCAGTACTTC.

This clonotype was detected many times. This chain connects TRBV4-2 to TRBJ2-1; 11 positions match TRBD2. CDR1 and CDR2 (germline): LGHNA, YNFKEQ. The CDR3 runs to 16 residues. Trimming removed 0 bases from V and 9 bases from J; junction bases left unmatched: 7. The CDR3 loop is CASSQDLAGGIGEQFF. The CDR3 coding sequence is TGTGCCAGCAGCCAAGATTTAGCGGGAGGGATTGGTGAGCAGTTCTTC.

Only a few counts were recorded for this clonotype. This rearrangement joins TRBV20-1 to TRBJ2-7; 7 nucleotides line up with TRBD2. CDR3 length equals 14 residues. V dropped 0 bases and J dropped 2; count of bases not matched to a gene: 4. Germline CDR1 reads DFQATT; CDR2 reads SNEGSKA (reference sequence). CDR3 DNA sequence: TGCAGTGCTAGAGAAGCTAGCGGTGCCTACGAGCAGTACTTC. Amino acid sequence: CSAREASGAYEQYF.

The chain combines TRBV5-1 with TRBJ2-7; D is undetermined. This CDR3 is 13 amino acids long. Trimming pared 4 bases from V and 4 bases from J, leaving 12 bases between. Germline values: CDR1 SGHRS, CDR2 YFSETQ. CDR3 in amino acids: CASSALQRYEQYF. As DNA, the CDR3 is TGCGCCAGCAGCGCACTACAGAGATACGAGCAGTACTTC.

This rearrangement joins TRBV20-1 to TRBJ1-1; D is uncertain. The CDR3 runs 13 residues. V was shortened by 1 base and J by 1 base, with 7 bases between the two germline ends. Per germline, CDR1 DFQATT and CDR2 SNEGSKA (reference sequence). The CDR3 spells CSARGYGNTEAFF. CDR3 bases: TGCAGTGCTAGAGGGTACGGGAACACTGAAGCTTTCTTT.

This sequence joins TRBV11-2 and TRBJ1-3; D might be TRBD1 (6 bases). Germline V CDR1 and CDR2: SGHAT, FQNNGV. V was trimmed by 3 bases and J by 2 bases, leaving 11 bases between them. CDR3 size: 15 residues. In nucleotides, the CDR3 is TGTGCCAGCAGCTTCATCCACAGGGCTGGAAACACCATATATTTT. This gives the protein CASSFIHRAGNTIYF.

This clonotype was seen a handful of times. V is TRBV7-2 and J is TRBJ2-3, with 7 bases matching TRBD1. Germline CDR1 reads SGHTA; CDR2 reads FQGNSA. With 5 bases clipped from V and 1 base from J, the junction kept 6 bases outside the gene matches. The CDR3 is 15 amino acids. DNA for the CDR3: TGTGCCAGCAGCAAAGGGGACAGTCGCACAGATACGCAGTATTTT. It yields the protein CASSKGDSRTDTQYF.

V usage is TRBV30 and J usage is TRBJ2-2, with D hard to call. CDR3 size: 12 residues. CDR1 is GTSNPN and CDR2 is SVGIG in the germline V gene (reference sequence). V was pared by 2 bases and J by 2 bases, with 3 bases between. The DNA for the CDR3 is TGTGCCTGGAGTACCAACACCGGGGAGCTGTTTTTT. Protein product: CAWSTNTGELFF.

This chain links TRBV4-3 with TRBJ1-6; a weak D match, TRBD1 (5 bases). V was shortened by 3 bases and J by 10 bases, with 19 bases between the two germline ends. The germline V gene has CDR1 LGHNA and CDR2 YSLEER. This CDR3 spans 16 amino acids. CDR3 DNA: TGCGCCAGCAGCCAGCCCCTAAGGAGGGGACGATCACCCCTCCACTTT. Its protein product is CASSQPLRRGRSPLHF.

This clonotype was seen more than once but under ten times. The chain links TRBV6-5 to TRBJ2-7; D unresolved. The CDR3 is 14 residues long. Germline V lookup: CDR1 MNHEY, CDR2 SVGAGI. The ends were cut back, 1 base at V and 1 base at J, with 8 bases in the middle. The CDR3 region has the DNA TGTGCCAGCAGTTACTTTGAGAAATCCTACGAGCAGTACTTC. Translated: CASSYFEKSYEQYF.

This rearrangement joins TRBV3-1 to TRBJ1-1, with D hard to call. Germline CDR1 LGHDT, CDR2 YNNKEL (reference sequence). The CDR3 runs to 14 residues. Trimming stripped 1 base from V and 4 bases from J, with 10 bases between. CDR3 sequence reads: CASSQAAGVTEAFF. The CDR3 nucleotides are TGTGCCAGCAGCCAAGCTGCAGGAGTCACTGAAGCTTTCTTT.

CDR3 protein: CSAGEGGPTSEQYF. CDR3 bases: TGCAGCGCCGGGGAGGGGGGACCGACCTCCGAGCAGTACTTC. This rearrangement joins TRBV29-1 to TRBJ2-7, with D possibly TRBD2 on 7 matching bases. The CDR3 totals 14 residues. Germline assignment: CDR1 SQVTM and CDR2 ANQGSEA. Trimming shortened V by 7 bases and J by 6 bases, and 22 bases separated the two germline ends.

This clonotype has only a few counts. The chain joins TRBV6-1 to TRBJ2-7, with 8 bases fitting TRBD1. Germline CDR1 is MNHNS and CDR2 is SASEGT. This CDR3 spans 14 amino acids. The junction had 10 bases not matched to a gene; V was cut back by 6 bases and J by 6 bases. Here the CDR3 reads CASSSHDRGVEQYF. The CDR3 nucleotides read TGTGCCAGCAGCAGTCATGACAGGGGCGTCGAGCAGTACTTC.

Of note for this clonotype: This is likely a read error, given that the CDR3 carries no conserved phenylalanine or tryptophan at its end. The chain uses TRBV25-1 and TRBJ1-1; D remains unclear. CDR3 size: 15 residues. V was cut by 5 bases and J by 0 bases, with 13 bases left in between. Per germline, CDR1 MGHDK and CDR2 SYGVNS. The CDR3 DNA sequence: TGTGCCAGCAGTAAGGATCAACTTATGAACACTGAAGCTTTCTCT. This codes for CASSKDQLMNTEAFS.

This clonotype came up a few times. The junction and the germline gene differ at one end; a read error may be behind it. V is TRBV6-1 and J is TRBJ2-7; 9 bases map to TRBD1. Germline V gene data show CDR1 as MNHNS and CDR2 as SASEGT. CDR3 length equals 15 residues. The CDR3 reads CASSLGTGPSDEQYF. DNA of the CDR3: TGTGCCAGCAGTCTCGGGACAGGGCCCTCCGACGAGCAGTACTTC.